This T cell receptor (beta chain) was sequenced during a study of cytomegalovirus exposure and HLA in healthy donors. Points from the study as a whole: What a later analysis reportedly showed was that an Asian-associated ancestry cluster had fewer N-insertions than the approximately 700-donor mean. Prediction of most subjects' HLA-A and HLA-B alleles by TCR beta sequences was reportedly accurate.

The PCR used 60 Vbeta and 13 Jbeta primers. Measured with immunoSEQ multiplex PCR; TCRdb has only the in-frame clones, and not every one. The sample carries 120,000 or so clones, roughly 80% recorded once. Germline V gene sequence: CDR1 SGHTA, CDR2 FQGNSA. The V gene end was trimmed by 1 base and the J gene end by 3 bases; junction bases not matched to a gene: 5. The CDR3 runs to 15 residues. For this clone: Its antigen is as yet unknown.

The specimen was PBMCs. The rearrangement uses TRBV7-2 and TRBJ2-5, with 7 bases fitting TRBD1. The receptor comes from a female donor in good health and CMV-seropositive. The CDR3 DNA sequence: TGTGCCAGCAGCTTAGACAGGGGAAGAGAAGAGACCCAGTACTTC. Its translation: CASSLDRGREETQYF.